Sequencing of this TCR beta chain was carried out in a study of identical twins. Looked up from germline, CDR1 is ENHRY and CDR2 is SYGVKD. CDR3 length: 18 residues. J lost 3 bases, V lost 2 bases, and 14 bases had no gene match. In every case, the donor was a healthy Caucasian. Study outcomes and limitations: Diverse VJ usage suggested most zero-insertion clonotypes were not invariant T cells. Excess twin sharing in beta out-of-frame sequences was weaker. A lower insertion count was a feature of abundant cord blood beta clonotypes, with no such feature in memory repertoires.

TCRdb called the 5' RACE reads again in MiXCR, with one record for every CDR3 protein. The sample has hundreds of thousands of distinct CDR3 sequences; approximately 13% are singletons. Comment on this clonotype: Its cognate antigen is unknown.

The same specimen was also included in a second study, on yellow fever vaccine responses in identical twins.

This chain uses TRBV10-3 with TRBJ1-2, with 8 positions matching TRBD1. Sequencing used PBMCs. The sequence was collected from a woman younger than 30 in good health. CDR3 nucleotide sequence: TGTGCCATCAGTGAGCCTTCGACAGGGGTTAGTGGCTACTATGGCTACACCTTC. Encoded protein: CAISEPSTGVSGYYGYTF.